These 24 T cell receptor beta chains were sequenced from one sample in a study of tumor and adjacent non-tumor tissue in lung cancer. No cell sorting was done before RNA was extracted from the tissue. TCRbeta libraries were built with three rounds of nested PCR, modified from ARM-PCR. TCRdb independently ran MiXCR on the multiplex PCR reads; one entry per CDR3 protein. The table has fewer than 130,000 distinct CDR3 sequences, roughly 84% seen once. The source material was lung tumor tissue. Source of these receptors: a man between 65 and 85 years old with non-small cell lung cancer.

This clonotype is categorized as medium-sized (0.01 to 0.1%). The rearrangement uses TRBV10-3 and TRBJ2-2; 7 nucleotides match TRBD1. The CDR3 is made up of 15 amino acids. Germline CDR1 reads ENHRY; CDR2 reads SYGVKD. Trimming at V came to 8 bases and at J to 3 bases, leaving 9 bases not matched to a gene. The CDR3 DNA is TGTGCCATCGCTACAGGGGCAAGTTACACCGGGGAGCTGTTTTTT. Encoded protein: CAIATGASYTGELFF.

A single count supports this clonotype. The V call is TRBV2, the J call TRBJ2-1; the D gene is possibly TRBD2 (5 bases). This CDR3 region has 14 residues. The V end lost 11 bases, the J end lost 8 bases, and 22 bases lay between the germline ends. Per germline, CDR1 SNHLY and CDR2 FYNNEI. CDR3 nucleotides: TGTGCCTGTAGTGATTTGACTAAGCTTTATGAGCAGTTCTTC. Translating it yields CACSDLTKLYEQFF.

As regards this clonotype: At one end, the junction sequence differs from germline, possibly due to a read error. This CDR3 reads CTSGRGGVGDEQYF. CDR3 nucleotides: TGCACCAGCGGAAGGGGGGGGGTAGGAGACGAGCAGTATTTC. The rearrangement uses TRBV5-1 and TRBJ2-7; weak D call: TRBD2 (7 bases). Germline-derived CDR1 and CDR2 are SGHRS and YFSETQ. The CDR3 has 14 residues.

This clonotype showed up just once. A much larger clone differs from this one at a single base, so this may be a read error. The V and J genes are TRBV11-1 and TRBJ1-1, with 8 positions matching TRBD1. The germline V gene has CDR1 SGHAT and CDR2 FQDESV (reference sequence). CDR3 length equals 15 residues. DNA of the CDR3: TGTGGCAGCAGCCCGAGACAGGGGAGTGCCACTGAAGCTTTCTTT. Translating gives CGSSPRQGSATEAFF.

The chain joins TRBV6-1 to TRBJ1-1; D remains unclear. V was shortened by 10 bases and J by 3 bases, with 18 bases between the two germline ends. The CDR3 extends over 14 amino acids. Per germline, CDR1 MNHNS and CDR2 SASEGT. This CDR3 reads CANTEGRPHTEAFF. DNA of the CDR3: TGTGCCAACACCGAAGGTCGGCCACACACTGAAGCTTTCTTT.

For this clonotype: A much larger clone differs from this one at a single base, so this may be a read error. V is TRBV6-2 or TRBV6-3 and J is TRBJ2-1; 9 bases are shared with TRBD2. The CDR3 spans 16 residues. Germline CDR1 is MNHEY and CDR2 is SVGEGT. V was pared by 6 bases and J by 8 bases, with 14 bases of the junction left unmatched. The CDR3: CASSTPIIAGDDEQFF. The CDR3 nucleotides are TGTGCCAGCAGCACCCCGATAATAGCGGGGGACGATGAGCAGTTCTTC.

Turning to this clonotype: One base away lies a much larger clone, so this may be a sequencing read error. This chain connects TRBV29-1 to TRBJ1-1; perhaps TRBD1 as D (5 bases). Germline V CDR1 and CDR2: SQVTM, ANQGSEA. V gave up 6 bases and J gave up 11 bases, with 19 bases separating them. There are 12 residues in the CDR3. This CDR3 reads CSVLGTVGWAFF. DNA of the CDR3: TGCAGCGTCCTGGGGACTGTGGGTTGGGCTTTCTTT.

The chain is built from TRBV12-3 or TRBV12-4 and TRBJ1-2; D is unresolved. Trimming took 2 bases from V and 12 from J, leaving 22 bases between them. CDR3 length: 15 amino acids. For the CDR3, the DNA is TGTGCCAGCAGTTTATATTTTCCGGGCCACTATGACAACACCTTC. Protein: CASSLYFPGHYDNTF.

On this clonotype: A much larger clone differs by one base, so this may be a read error. The V call is TRBV30, the J call TRBJ2-7; 14 nucleotides match TRBD2. V gave up 2 bases and J gave up 6 bases; unmatched junction bases: 18. This CDR3 is built from 19 residues. In germline, CDR1 is GTSNPN, CDR2 SVGIG (reference sequence). The CDR3 DNA follows: TGTGCCTGGAGTAGGGGGTGGCTTGAGGCAGGGACTAGCGGGAGCGAGCAGTACTTC. This gives the protein CAWSRGWLEAGTSGSEQYF.

CDR3 loop: CASNQHGGAGPGANVLTF. For the CDR3, the DNA is TGTGCCAGCAACCAGCATGGGGGAGCCGGCCCTGGGGCCAACGTCCTGACTTTC. The chain carries TRBV6-5 and TRBJ2-6; D tentatively reads TRBD1 or TRBD2 (5 bases each). V was cut by 7 bases and J by 2 bases, with 21 bases left in between. The CDR3 spans 18 residues. Germline V gene sequence: CDR1 MNHEY, CDR2 SVGAGI.

The rearrangement joins TRBV7-8 to TRBJ1-1; weak D call: TRBD1 (5 bases). CDR1 is SGHVS, CDR2 FQNEAQ, per germline. The CDR3 length is 14 residues. Deletions cut 7 bases from V and 2 bases from J, with 14 bases between. The CDR3 DNA follows: TGTGCCAGCACCCAGGGAGCTCATAACACTGAAGCTTTCTTT. This encodes CASTQGAHNTEAFF.

In its sample, this clonotype was seen many times. The chain is built from TRBV6-2 or TRBV6-3 and TRBJ1-5; no firm D call. This CDR3 has 14 amino acids. Germline assignment: CDR1 MNHEY and CDR2 SVGEGT. Trimming took 8 bases from V and 0 from J, leaving 11 bases between them. The CDR3 DNA is TGTGCCAGCTGTGGGGTTAATAGCAATCAGCCCCAGCATTTT. Translated, it gives CASCGVNSNQPQHF.

This chain uses TRBV6-2 or TRBV6-3 with TRBJ1-1, with D possibly matching TRBD1 (6 bases). V was trimmed by 8 bases and J by 10 bases, leaving 26 bases between them. This CDR3 is built from 15 residues. CDR1 is MNHEY and CDR2 is SVGEGT in the germline V gene. DNA for the CDR3: TGTGCCAGCTGTAACCCGGGACATCGAATGGTGGGAGCTTTCTTT. Translating it yields CASCNPGHRMVGAFF.

In the case of this clonotype: This CDR3 is missing its conserved last phenylalanine or tryptophan, likely due to a read error. This chain joins TRBV11-2 and TRBJ2-3; D not certain. TRBJ1-5 explains the end of the DNA better; the J call may be wrong. Germline V lookup: CDR1 SGHAT, CDR2 FQNNGV. The CDR3 extends over 14 amino acids. CDR3 in DNA: TGTGCCAGCAGCTCACAGTGGTTCTCAGATACGCAGCATCTT. Translation: CASSSQWFSDTQHL.

The genes are TRBV6-5 and TRBJ2-2; D is unclear. V was pared by 6 bases and J by 3 bases, with 17 bases between. Germline V gene lookup returns CDR1 MNHEY and CDR2 SVGAGI. This CDR3 has 16 amino acids. CDR3 in DNA: TGTGCCAGCAGATCCTTACTGTGTAGATACACCGGGGAGCTGTTTTTT. This translates into CASRSLLCRYTGELFF.

Comment on this clonotype: A read error may be the cause here, since a much bigger clone is one base away. The V call is TRBV4-1, the J call TRBJ1-5, with TRBD1 identical over 9 bases. CDR1 and CDR2 (germline): MGHRA, YSYEKL. The CDR3 is 15 amino acids. For the CDR3, the DNA is TGCGCCAGCAGCCCCGGGACAGGGAGCAATCAGTCCCAGCATTTT. It specifies CASSPGTGSNQSQHF.

Points on this clonotype: At one of its ends the junction is not consistent with the germline gene, which may arise from a read error. This CDR3 is CNASAMGGPYNEQFF. Written as DNA, the CDR3 is TGCAATGCTAGCGCTATGGGGGGACCCTACAATGAGCAGTTCTTC. The V gene is TRBV20-1, the J gene TRBJ2-1; the D gene is possibly TRBD2 (6 bases). The CDR3 is 15 residues long. Germline V gene sequence: CDR1 DFQATT, CDR2 SNEGSKA (reference sequence).

The chain couples TRBV12-3 or TRBV12-4 to TRBJ1-5, with D hard to call. The CDR3 length is 16 residues. The ends were cut back, 2 bases at V and 3 bases at J, with 14 bases in the middle. The CDR3 DNA reads TGTGCCAGCAGTTTAAGGAGGTGGTCATCCAATCAGCCCCAGCATTTT. It specifies CASSLRRWSSNQPQHF.

The chain combines TRBV11-1 with TRBJ2-5; the D is unclear. The CDR3 has 15 amino acids. From germline, CDR1 is SGHAT and CDR2 FQDESV (reference sequence). The V and J ends lost 5 bases and 4 bases respectively, with 17 bases between them. CDR3 loop: CASSPGSTNRETQYF. CDR3 nucleotides: TGTGCCAGCAGCCCGGGTAGTACTAATCGAGAGACCCAGTACTTC.

The chain links TRBV14 to TRBJ1-6; D is ambiguous. Trimming removed 0 bases from V and 10 bases from J, with 13 bases in between. This CDR3 region has 15 residues. Germline assignment: CDR1 SGHDN and CDR2 FVKESK. The CDR3 sequence: CASSQEVAVGSPLHF. For the CDR3, the DNA is TGTGCCAGCAGCCAAGAGGTGGCAGTTGGGTCACCCCTCCACTTT.

This clonotype was observed a handful of times. V gene TRBV29-1 combines with J gene TRBJ2-2, with D tentatively TRBD1 (5 bases). CDR1 is SQVTM and CDR2 is ANQGSEA in the germline V gene. The CDR3 loop spans 13 amino acids. With 7 bases removed from V and 7 bases from J, the gap between germline ends came to 16 bases. CDR3 nucleotide sequence: TGCAGCGGCCTCGAGTGGGGCATCGGGGAGCTGTTTTTT. Its protein is CSGLEWGIGELFF.

The chain recombines TRBV19 with TRBJ1-1; D remains unclear. The V gene's germline CDR1 is LNHDA and CDR2 SQIVND (reference sequence). V was cut by 8 bases and J by 0 bases, with 16 bases left in between. The CDR3 contains 15 residues. CDR3 DNA sequence: TGTGCCAGTGCAAGAGGGATGGCGGTGAACACTGAAGCTTTCTTT. This encodes CASARGMAVNTEAFF.

As for this clonotype: At one boundary the junction diverges from the germline segment, which might be a read error. This sequence joins TRBV20-1 and TRBJ1-5; the D is unclear. Germline V gene data show CDR1 as DFQATT and CDR2 as SNEGSKA (reference sequence). The CDR3 runs 14 residues. This CDR3 reads CSARDGLQNQSQQF. The CDR3 coding sequence is TGCAGTGCCCGTGACGGACTGCAGAATCAGTCCCAGCAGTTT.

Worth noting for this clonotype: Its ends do not fully match the called genes, so a read error is possible. V usage is TRBV11-3 and J usage is TRBJ2-5; 10 bases line up with TRBD1. The CDR3 length is 15 residues. Looked up from germline, CDR1 is SGHNT and CDR2 is YENEEA. The CDR3: CASSQRQGAHVTHYF. CDR3 in DNA: TGTGCCAGCAGCCAAAGACAGGGGGCACACGTAACCCACTACTTC.